This T cell receptor (beta chain) was sequenced for a study of control samples from healthy donors and cancer patients. This clone was found once. Profiled with immunoSEQ multiplex PCR; TCRdb holds only in-frame clones, not every one. The sample includes about 150,000 clones, roughly 93% seen only once; the top ten take 4.5% to 6%. The CDR3 length is 13 residues. Germline V CDR1 and CDR2: LNHDA, SQIVND (reference sequence). V shed 6 bases and J shed 1 base, with 9 bases lying between them. This clonotype originated in a man in his late teens or twenties in good health. The sample taken for sequencing was blood. This chain connects TRBV19 to TRBJ2-5; maybe TRBD1 (5 bases). The CDR3 loop is CASRSDSQETQYF. The DNA for the CDR3 is TGTGCCAGTAGATCCGACAGCCAAGAGACCCAGTACTTC.